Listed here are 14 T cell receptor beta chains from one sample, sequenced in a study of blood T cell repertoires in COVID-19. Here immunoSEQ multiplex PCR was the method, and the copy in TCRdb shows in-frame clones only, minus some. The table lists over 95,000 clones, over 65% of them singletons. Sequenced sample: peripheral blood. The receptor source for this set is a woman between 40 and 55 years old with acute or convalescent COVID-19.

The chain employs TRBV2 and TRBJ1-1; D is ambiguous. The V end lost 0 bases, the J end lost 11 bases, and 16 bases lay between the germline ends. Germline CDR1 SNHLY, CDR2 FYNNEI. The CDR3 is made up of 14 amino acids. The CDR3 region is CASSEATGAGGAFF. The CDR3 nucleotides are TGTGCCAGCAGTGAAGCGACCGGCGCCGGAGGGGCTTTCTTT.

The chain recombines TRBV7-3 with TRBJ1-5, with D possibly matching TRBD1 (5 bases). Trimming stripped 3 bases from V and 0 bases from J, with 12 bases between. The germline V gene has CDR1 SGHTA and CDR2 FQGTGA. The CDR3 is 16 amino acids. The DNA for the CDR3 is TGTGCCAGCAGCTTGCAGGGTTCCGATAGCAATCAGCCCCAGCATTTT. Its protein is CASSLQGSDSNQPQHF.

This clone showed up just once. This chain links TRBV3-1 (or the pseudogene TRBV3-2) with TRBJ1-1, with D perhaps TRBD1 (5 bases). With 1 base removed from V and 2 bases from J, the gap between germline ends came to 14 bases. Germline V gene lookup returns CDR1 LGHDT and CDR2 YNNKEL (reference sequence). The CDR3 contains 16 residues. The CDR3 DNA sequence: TGTGCCAGCAGCCAAGGTCCGACAGCCCCCAACACTGAAGCTTTCTTT. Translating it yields CASSQGPTAPNTEAFF.

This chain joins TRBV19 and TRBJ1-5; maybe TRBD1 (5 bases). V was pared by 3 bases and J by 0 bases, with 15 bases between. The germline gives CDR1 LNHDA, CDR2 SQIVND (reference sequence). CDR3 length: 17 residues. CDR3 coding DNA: TGTGCCAGTAGTATTGGAGGGGCCTCTTTTAGCAATCAGCCCCAGCATTTT. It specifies CASSIGGASFSNQPQHF.

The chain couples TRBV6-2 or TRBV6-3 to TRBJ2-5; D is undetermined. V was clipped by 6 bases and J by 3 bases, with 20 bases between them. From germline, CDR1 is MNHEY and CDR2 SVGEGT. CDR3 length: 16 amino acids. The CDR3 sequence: CASSLGQLKNKETQYF. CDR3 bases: TGTGCCAGCAGCCTGGGCCAATTAAAAAATAAAGAGACCCAGTACTTC.

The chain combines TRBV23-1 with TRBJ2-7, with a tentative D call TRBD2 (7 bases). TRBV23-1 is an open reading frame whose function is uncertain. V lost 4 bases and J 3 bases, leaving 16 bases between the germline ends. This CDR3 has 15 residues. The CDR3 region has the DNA TGCGCCAGCAGTCGGGGGGGGCCTCGTTGCTACGAGCAGTACTTC. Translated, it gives CASSRGGPRCYEQYF.

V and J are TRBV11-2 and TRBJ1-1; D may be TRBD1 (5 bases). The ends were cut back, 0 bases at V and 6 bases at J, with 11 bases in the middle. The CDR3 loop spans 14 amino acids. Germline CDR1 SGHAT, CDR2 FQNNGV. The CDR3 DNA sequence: TGTGCCAGCAGCTTAGATCTGGGACTACCTGAAGCTTTCTTT. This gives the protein CASSLDLGLPEAFF.

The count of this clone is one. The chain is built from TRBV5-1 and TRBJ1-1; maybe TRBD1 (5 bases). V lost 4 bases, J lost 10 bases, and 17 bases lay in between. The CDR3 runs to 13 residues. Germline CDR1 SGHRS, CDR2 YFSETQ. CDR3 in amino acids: CASSRQAGRGAFF. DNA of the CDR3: TGCGCCAGCAGCCGTCAGGCGGGGCGGGGAGCTTTCTTT.

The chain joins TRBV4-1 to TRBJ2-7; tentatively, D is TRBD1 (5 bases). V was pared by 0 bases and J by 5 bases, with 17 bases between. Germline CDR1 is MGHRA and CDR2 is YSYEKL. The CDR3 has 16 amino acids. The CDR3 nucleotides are TGCGCCAGCAGCCAAGAATCGGTCAGGGCGGTGAACGAGCAGTACTTC. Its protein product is CASSQESVRAVNEQYF.

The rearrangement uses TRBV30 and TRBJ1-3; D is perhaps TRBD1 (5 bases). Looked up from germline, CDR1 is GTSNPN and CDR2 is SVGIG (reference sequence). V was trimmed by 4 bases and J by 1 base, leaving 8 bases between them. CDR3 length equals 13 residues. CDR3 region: CAWTRQSGNTIYF. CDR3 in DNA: TGTGCCTGGACGAGACAGTCTGGAAACACCATATATTTT.

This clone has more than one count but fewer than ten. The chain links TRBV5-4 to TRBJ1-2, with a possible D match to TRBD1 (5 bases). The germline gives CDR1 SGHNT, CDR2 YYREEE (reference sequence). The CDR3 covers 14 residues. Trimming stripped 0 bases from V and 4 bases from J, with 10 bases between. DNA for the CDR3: TGTGCCAGCAGCTTGGCCCAGGGCCTCTATGGCTACACCTTC. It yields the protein CASSLAQGLYGYTF.

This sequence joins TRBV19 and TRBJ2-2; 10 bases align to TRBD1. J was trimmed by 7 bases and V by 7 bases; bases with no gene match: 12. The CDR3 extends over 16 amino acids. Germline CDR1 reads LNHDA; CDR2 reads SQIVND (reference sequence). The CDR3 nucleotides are TGTGCCAGTACTCAAAATCCGACAGGGGGCTTCGGGGAGCTGTTTTTT. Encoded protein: CASTQNPTGGFGELFF.

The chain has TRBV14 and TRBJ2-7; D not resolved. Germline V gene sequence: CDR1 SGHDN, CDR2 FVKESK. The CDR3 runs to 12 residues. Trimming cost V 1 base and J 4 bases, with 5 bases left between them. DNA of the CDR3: TGTGCCAGCAGCCAAGCAGGTTACGAGCAGTACTTC. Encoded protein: CASSQAGYEQYF.

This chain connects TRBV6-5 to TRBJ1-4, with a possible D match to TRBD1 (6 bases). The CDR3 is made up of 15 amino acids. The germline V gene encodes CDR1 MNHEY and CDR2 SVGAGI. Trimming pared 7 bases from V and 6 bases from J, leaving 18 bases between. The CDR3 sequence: CASTATGKKDEKLFF. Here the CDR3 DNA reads TGTGCCAGCACGGCCACAGGGAAGAAGGATGAAAAACTGTTTTTT.